The next 5 T cell receptor beta chains were all read from a single sample in a study of T-cell memory formation after mild COVID-19. One entry per CDR3 protein results from TCRdb running MiXCR on the 5' RACE reads. The sample records 150,000 to 200,000 distinct CDR3 sequences, roughly 15% being singletons. The specimen sequenced was PBMCs or a T cell subset sorted from them (not recorded which). These receptors originate from an adult woman who had mild COVID-19 (a few samples of this study predate the infection). Cell type and time point are not known.

This clonotype was found a few times. The chain has TRBV7-2 and TRBJ2-1, with D perhaps matching TRBD1 (6 bases). The ends were cut back, 5 bases at V and 5 bases at J, with 13 bases in the middle. The CDR3 has 14 residues. CDR1 is SGHTA, CDR2 FQGNSA, per germline. The CDR3 bases are TGTGCCAGCAGCCTGACAGGCCCAGACAATGAGCAGTTCTTC. It is translated as CASSLTGPDNEQFF.

This clonotype was found a few times. The chain recombines TRBV20-1 with TRBJ2-1; D unresolved. Trimming took 3 bases from V and 7 from J, leaving 4 bases between them. CDR1 is DFQATT, CDR2 SNEGSKA, per germline (reference sequence). The CDR3 is made up of 10 amino acids. The CDR3 nucleotides are TGCAGTGCTAGCCTTAATGAGCAGTTCTTC. Its protein is CSASLNEQFF.

The chain has TRBV12-3 or TRBV12-4 and TRBJ2-3; D call uncertain. V was trimmed by 5 bases and J by 0 bases, leaving 12 bases between them. The CDR3 totals 15 residues. The CDR3 coding sequence is TGTGCCAGCAGTCGTCGACTCGGTAGCACAGATACGCAGTATTTT. As protein: CASSRRLGSTDTQYF.

This clonotype showed up many times. This chain uses TRBV2 with TRBJ2-2; D tentatively reads TRBD1 or TRBD2 (5 bases each). V was clipped by 7 bases and J by 3 bases, with 12 bases between them. Per the germline V gene, CDR1 is SNHLY and CDR2 is FYNNEI. The length of the CDR3 is 14 residues. The CDR3 DNA reads TGTGCCAGCAAACGAGGGACGGACACCGGGGAGCTGTTTTTT. It translates to CASKRGTDTGELFF.

This clonotype was detected ten times or more. The chain joins TRBV19 to TRBJ2-3, with 12 bases lining up with TRBD2. The CDR3 has 15 amino acids. The germline gives CDR1 LNHDA, CDR2 SQIVND (reference sequence). The CDR3 DNA sequence: TGTGCTGTATATACTAGCGGGGGGTTGACAGATACGCAGTATTTT. Protein: CAVYTSGGLTDTQYF.